These 11 T cell receptor beta chains share one sample of origin, sequenced in a study of CD8 T cells in Susac syndrome. Reverse transcription of 0.5 to 1 ug RNA was performed with random hexamers. Each CDR3 protein is one row after TCRdb ran MiXCR on the immunoSEQ multiplex PCR reads. The table shows about 120,000 distinct CDR3 sequences, with nearly 96% occurring only once. The sample consisted of CD4+ T cells from PBMCs. These receptors were collected from a human donor with Susac syndrome.

The chain carries TRBV3-1 and TRBJ2-1, with a weak D call TRBD2 (6 bases). Trimming stripped 5 bases from V and 15 bases from J, with 17 bases between. CDR3 length: 12 amino acids. The V gene's germline CDR1 is LGHDT and CDR2 YNNKEL (reference sequence). The CDR3 loop reads CASSAHTSTVFF. As DNA, the CDR3 is TGTGCCAGCAGCGCTCACACTAGCACCGTGTTCTTC.

The chain links TRBV27 to TRBJ1-4; tentatively, D is TRBD1 (5 bases). Per the germline V gene, CDR1 is MNHEY and CDR2 is SMNVEV (reference sequence). The germline V and J ends were trimmed by 7 bases and 5 bases, with 17 bases remaining between them. The CDR3 has 15 amino acids. The CDR3 coding sequence is TGTGCCAGCACCAGGCCAAAGGGGTTGAATGAAAAACTGTTTTTT. As protein: CASTRPKGLNEKLFF.

V is TRBV7-2 and J is TRBJ2-4; D possibly uses TRBD1 or TRBD2 (5 bases each). Germline V gene sequence: CDR1 SGHTA, CDR2 FQGNSA. The CDR3 spans 13 residues. V dropped 5 bases and J dropped 6 bases, with 11 bases sitting between them. The CDR3 coding sequence is TGTGCCAGCAGCGCCGGGACCGTAAACATTCAGTACTTC. It yields the protein CASSAGTVNIQYF.

The CDR3 DNA reads as TGTGCCAGCAGCTTAAACGGCAGACTCTTCTCCCTCTCTGGAAACACCATATATTTT. Translation gives CASSLNGRLFSLSGNTIYF. The rearrangement links TRBV7-2 to TRBJ1-3; D not certain. V shed 2 bases and J shed 0 bases, with 20 bases lying between them. Germline V gene sequence: CDR1 SGHTA, CDR2 FQGNSA. There are 19 residues in the CDR3. Based on the CDR3 plus reference TRBV7-2 and TRBJ1-3, the full variable domain is GAGVSQSPSNKVTEKGKDVELRCDPISGHTALYWYRQSLGQGLEFLIYFQGNSAPDKSGLPSDRFSAERTGGSVSTLTIQRTQQEDSAVYLCASSLNGRLFSLSGNTIYFGEGSWLTVV.

CDR3 DNA sequence: TGCGCCAGCAGCTTGGGACAGACCCGCGGGGCCTACGAGCAGTACTTC. Its translation is CASSLGQTRGAYEQYF. The chain joins TRBV5-1 to TRBJ2-7; a weak D match, TRBD2 (6 bases). V was clipped by 0 bases and J by 2 bases, with 15 bases between them. Germline CDR1 reads SGHRS; CDR2 reads YFSETQ. The CDR3 is 16 residues long.

The V gene is TRBV7-2, the J gene TRBJ2-5; D possibly corresponds to TRBD2 (6 bases). Trimming pared 7 bases from V and 5 bases from J, leaving 17 bases between. The CDR3 has 14 residues. CDR1 is SGHTA, CDR2 FQGNSA, per germline. The CDR3 DNA is TGTGCCAGCACCGTTAGCGGTCCCGCGGAGACCCAGTACTTC. This gives the protein CASTVSGPAETQYF.

The chain combines TRBV5-1 with TRBJ2-7; a weak D match, TRBD1 (8 bases). Trimming removed 3 bases from V and 3 bases from J, with 13 bases in between. The CDR3 consists of 14 residues. Germline V gene sequence: CDR1 SGHRS, CDR2 YFSETQ. This chain's CDR3 is CASSSQGGSYEQYF. Written as DNA, the CDR3 is TGCGCCAGCAGCTCACAGGGGGGGAGCTACGAGCAGTACTTC.

The chain links TRBV20-1 to TRBJ2-7; 8 bases align to TRBD1. J was trimmed by 2 bases and V by 5 bases; bases with no gene match: 5. The CDR3 has 13 residues. CDR1 and CDR2 (germline): DFQATT, SNEGSKA (reference sequence). The CDR3 DNA reads as TGCAGTGCTTCCGGGACAGGTACCTACGAGCAGTACTTC. Encoded protein: CSASGTGTYEQYF.

This clonotype was seen only once. As DNA, the CDR3 is TGTGCCAGCTCACCACCGATGGGGTGGGGCTACACCTTC. Encoded protein: CASSPPMGWGYTF. The V gene is TRBV18, the J gene TRBJ1-2; D remains ambiguous. Trimming shortened V by 0 bases and J by 8 bases, and 10 bases separated the two germline ends. CDR3 length: 13 residues. The germline CDR1 and CDR2 sequences are KGHSH and LQKENI. The full variable domain, completed using reference TRBV18 and TRBJ1-2, is NAGVMQNPRHLVRRRGQEARLRCSPMKGHSHVYWYRQLPEEGLKFMVYLQKENIIDESGMPKERFSAEFPKEGPSILRIQQVVRGDSAAYFCASSPPMGWGYTFGSGTRLTVV.

The chain couples TRBV3-1 to TRBJ1-3; D unresolved. Germline-derived CDR1 and CDR2 are LGHDT and YNNKEL (reference sequence). Trimming removed 5 bases from V and 0 bases from J, with 11 bases in between. CDR3 length equals 15 residues. This CDR3 is CASSIYPASGNTIYF. The CDR3 DNA is TGTGCCAGCAGCATCTATCCCGCCTCTGGAAACACCATATATTTT.

The chain carries TRBV27 and TRBJ1-1; no definite D call. The CDR3 totals 15 residues. V lost 5 bases and J lost 1, with 14 bases in between. CDR1 and CDR2 from the germline V gene are MNHEY and SMNVEV (reference sequence). The DNA of the CDR3 is TGTGCCAGCAGTCCCCCTCTTTACAGGAACACTGAAGCTTTCTTT. Protein sequence: CASSPPLYRNTEAFF.